These 18 T cell receptor beta chains were sequenced from one sample in a study of blood T cell repertoires in COVID-19. Sequenced by immunoSEQ multiplex PCR; TCRdb stores in-frame clones only, minus some. The sample lists roughly 190,000 clones, 82% occurring once. Sequenced material: PBMCs or T cells enriched from blood (not recorded which). The origin of the receptors is a man aged 35 to 55 who had recovered from COVID-19.

This clone was detected only a few times. This sequence joins TRBV19 and TRBJ1-1; no definite D call. V shed 3 bases and J shed 7 bases, with 9 bases lying between them. The CDR3 is 12 amino acids. Per germline, CDR1 LNHDA and CDR2 SQIVND (reference sequence). In DNA, the CDR3 is TGTGCCAGTAGTATCGGTTGGAGTGAAGCTTTCTTT. This encodes CASSIGWSEAFF.

V and J are TRBV19 and TRBJ1-5, with 7 nucleotides matching TRBD1. The length of the CDR3 is 15 residues. V dropped 3 bases and J dropped 7; count of bases not matched to a gene: 9. In germline, CDR1 is LNHDA, CDR2 SQIVND (reference sequence). The CDR3 sequence is CASSIWAGGGQPQHF. CDR3 sequence (DNA): TGTGCCAGTAGTATTTGGGCAGGGGGTGGGCAGCCCCAGCATTTT.

This chain joins TRBV5-5 and TRBJ2-3; 8 nucleotides line up with TRBD2. V shed 5 bases and J 1 base; nucleotides not matched to a gene: 15. Germline lookup yields CDR1 SGHKS and CDR2 YYEKEE (reference sequence). The CDR3 extends over 18 amino acids. CDR3 nucleotides: TGTGCCAGCAGACACGAAACACTAGCGGACGAACGCACAGATACGCAGTATTTT. Residues: CASRHETLADERTDTQYF. The full variable domain, in which reference TRBV5-5 and TRBJ2-3 provide the parts outside the CDR3, is DAGVTQSPTHLIKTRGQQVTLRCSPISGHKSVSWYQQVLGQGPQFIFQYYEKEERGRGNFPDRFSARQFPNYSSELNVNALLLGDSALYLCASRHETLADERTDTQYFGPGTRLTVL.

The chain uses TRBV5-1 and TRBJ1-1; 7 bases fit TRBD1. The junction had 8 bases not matched to a gene; V was cut back by 0 bases and J by 3 bases. The CDR3 extends over 16 amino acids. Germline CDR1 and CDR2: SGHRS and YFSETQ. Written as DNA, the CDR3 is TGCGCCAGCAGCTTGGAGGTACAGGGGCTCTACACTGAAGCTTTCTTT. Translating gives CASSLEVQGLYTEAFF.

V and J are TRBV5-5 and TRBJ2-1, with D possibly TRBD2 on 5 matching bases. CDR3 length equals 16 residues. V was pared by 0 bases and J by 2 bases, with 12 bases between. In germline, CDR1 is SGHKS, CDR2 YYEKEE (reference sequence). CDR3 region: CASSLAPAGAYNEQFF. The CDR3 DNA reads TGTGCCAGCAGCTTGGCCCCAGCCGGGGCCTACAATGAGCAGTTCTTC.

V is TRBV24-1 and J is TRBJ2-1, with 9 positions matching TRBD2. Germline V CDR1 and CDR2: KGHDR, SFDVKD. This CDR3 has 17 residues. Trimming removed 5 bases from V and 0 bases from J; junction bases left unmatched: 7. CDR3 DNA: TGTGCCACCAGTGTCGTTAGCGGGGGAAGCTCCTACAATGAGCAGTTCTTC. Its translation: CATSVVSGGSSYNEQFF.

The V call is TRBV4-3, the J call TRBJ1-5; D is possibly TRBD1 (5 bases). CDR3 length equals 17 residues. The V and J ends lost 1 base and 7 bases respectively, with 20 bases between them. Germline CDR1 and CDR2: LGHNA and YSLEER. Here the CDR3 DNA reads TGCGCCAGCAGCCAAGTTCTGGGACTTCTGGGGAGCCAGCCCCAGCATTTT. This translates into CASSQVLGLLGSQPQHF.

The sample holds a few counts of this clone. V gene TRBV7-2 combines with J gene TRBJ1-5; no clear D. Germline CDR1 SGHTA, CDR2 FQGNSA. The V and J ends lost 5 bases and 5 bases respectively, with 16 bases between them. The CDR3 runs 15 residues. The CDR3 sequence: CASSRVGQRDQPQHF. In DNA, the CDR3 is TGTGCCAGCAGCCGGGTGGGCCAGCGGGATCAGCCCCAGCATTTT.

This chain joins TRBV18 and TRBJ2-4; D may be TRBD1 (6 bases). This CDR3 region has 13 residues. Trimming took 6 bases from V and 5 from J, leaving 11 bases between them. CDR1 and CDR2 from the germline V gene are KGHSH and LQKENI. CDR3 residues: CASSQTGENIQYF. The CDR3 nucleotides read TGTGCCAGCTCCCAGACAGGCGAAAACATTCAGTACTTC.

V is TRBV4-2 and J is TRBJ1-2, with a weak D call TRBD1 (6 bases). V dropped 3 bases and J dropped 8 bases, with 19 bases sitting between them. This CDR3 contains 15 residues. The germline CDR1 and CDR2 sequences are LGHNA and YNFKEQ. This CDR3 is CASSQAIQQGTGYTF. The CDR3 nucleotides are TGTGCCAGCAGCCAGGCGATACAACAGGGAACGGGCTACACCTTC.

The V call is TRBV4-3, the J call TRBJ1-3; maybe TRBD1 (5 bases). The V end was cut by 2 bases, the J end by 4 bases, with 12 bases between. This CDR3 spans 15 amino acids. Germline CDR1 LGHNA, CDR2 YSLEER. CDR3: CASSQNPGPGNTIYF. The CDR3 region has the DNA TGCGCCAGCAGCCAAAACCCAGGGCCCGGAAACACCATATATTTT.

The gene calls are TRBV2 and TRBJ1-1, with TRBD1 matching 7 bases. Germline assignment: CDR1 SNHLY and CDR2 FYNNEI. The CDR3 is made up of 13 amino acids. V lost 7 bases, J lost 10 bases, and 12 bases stayed unmatched. The CDR3 DNA sequence: TGTGCCAGCAAAAGACAGGGAGAACGAGGAGCTTTCTTT. As protein: CASKRQGERGAFF.

This clone turned up a few times. The chain couples TRBV1 to TRBJ2-3; the table's TRBD1 call for D was not verified on the DNA. TRBV1 is an annotated pseudogene. This CDR3 has 16 residues. CDR3 DNA: TGCACCAGCAGCCAAGAAAAGAATAGGCCAAGGGGTACGCAGTATTTT. Its protein is CTSSQEKNRPRGTQYF.

The chain links TRBV30 to TRBJ1-4; D call uncertain. Germline CDR1 is GTSNPN and CDR2 is SVGIG (reference sequence). Trimming left V 2 bases short and J 4 bases short, with 5 bases between. The CDR3 has 12 amino acids. The CDR3 reads CAWSPNNEKLFF. The CDR3 DNA reads TGTGCCTGGAGTCCCAATAATGAAAAACTGTTTTTT.

This clone has more than one count but fewer than ten. V is TRBV28 and J is TRBJ1-2; the match to TRBD1 covers 12 bases. CDR3 length: 15 amino acids. With V trimmed by 1 base and J by 6 bases, 3 bases remained unmatched. From germline, CDR1 is MDHEN and CDR2 SYDVKM. The CDR3 reads CASSLFGDRGHGYTF. The CDR3 DNA sequence: TGTGCCAGCAGTTTATTTGGGGACAGGGGGCATGGCTACACCTTC.

The chain couples TRBV9 to TRBJ2-1, with TRBD2 as a possible D gene (6 bases). In germline, CDR1 is SGDLS, CDR2 YYNGEE. Trimming cost V 3 bases and J 4 bases, with 23 bases left between them. This CDR3 region has 18 residues. The DNA of the CDR3 is TGTGCCAGCAGCGCCTACTATCAAATGGGACTGTCGTACAATGAGCAGTTCTTC. As protein: CASSAYYQMGLSYNEQFF.

The J gene is TRBJ2-5, the V gene TRBV15; 11 bases are shared with TRBD2. CDR3 size: 14 residues. After removal of 8 bases from V and 7 bases from J, the junction contained 9 bases not matched to a gene. The V gene's germline CDR1 is LNHNV and CDR2 YYDKDF (reference sequence). The CDR3 bases are TGTGCCACCCAAGGTACTAGCGGGAGTGTGACCCAGTACTTC. It encodes CATQGTSGSVTQYF.

The chain couples TRBV4-3 to TRBJ1-1; D call uncertain. CDR3 length: 13 amino acids. CDR1 and CDR2 (germline): LGHNA, YSLEER. Deletions cut 0 bases from V and 4 bases from J, with 6 bases between. The CDR3 coding sequence is TGCGCCAGCAGCCAAGACTGGAGCACTGAAGCTTTCTTT. Protein: CASSQDWSTEAFF.